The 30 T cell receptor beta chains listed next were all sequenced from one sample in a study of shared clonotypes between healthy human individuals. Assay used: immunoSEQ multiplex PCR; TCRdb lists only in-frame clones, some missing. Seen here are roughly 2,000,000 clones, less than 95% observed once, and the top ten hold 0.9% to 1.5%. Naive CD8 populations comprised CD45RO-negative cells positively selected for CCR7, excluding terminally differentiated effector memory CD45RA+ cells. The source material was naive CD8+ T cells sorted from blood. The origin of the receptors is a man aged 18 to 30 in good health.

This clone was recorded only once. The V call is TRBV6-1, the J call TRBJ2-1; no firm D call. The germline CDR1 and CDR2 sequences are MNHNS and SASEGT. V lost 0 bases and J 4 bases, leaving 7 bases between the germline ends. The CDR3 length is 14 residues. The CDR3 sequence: CASSEAAPYNEQFF. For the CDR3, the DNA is TGTGCCAGCAGTGAAGCGGCCCCGTACAATGAGCAGTTCTTC.

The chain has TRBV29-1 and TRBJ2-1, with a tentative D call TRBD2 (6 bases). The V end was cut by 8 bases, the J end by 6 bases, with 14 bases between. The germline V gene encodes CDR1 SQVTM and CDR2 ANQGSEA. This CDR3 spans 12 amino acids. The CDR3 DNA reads TGCAGCCTCGGAGGGCCGGGCAATGAGCAGTTCTTC. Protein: CSLGGPGNEQFF.

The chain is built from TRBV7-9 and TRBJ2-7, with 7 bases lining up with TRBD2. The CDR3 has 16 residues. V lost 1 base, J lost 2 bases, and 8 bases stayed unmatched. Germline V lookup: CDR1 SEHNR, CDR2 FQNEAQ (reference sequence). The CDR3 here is CASSLGGTGTTYEQYF. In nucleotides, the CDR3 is TGTGCCAGCAGCTTAGGGGGGACCGGGACTACCTACGAGCAGTACTTC. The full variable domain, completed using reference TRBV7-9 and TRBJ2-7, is DTGVSQNPRHKITKRGQNVTFRCDPISEHNRLYWYRQTLGQGPEFLTYFQNEAQLEKSRLLSDRFSAERPKGSFSTLEIQRTEQGDSAMYLCASSLGGTGTTYEQYFGPGTRLTVT.

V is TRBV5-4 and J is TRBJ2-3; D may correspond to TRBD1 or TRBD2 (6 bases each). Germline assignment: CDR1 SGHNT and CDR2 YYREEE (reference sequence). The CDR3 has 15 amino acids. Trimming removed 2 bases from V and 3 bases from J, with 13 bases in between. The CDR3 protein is CASSFSLGGTDTQYF. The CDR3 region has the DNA TGTGCCAGCAGCTTCTCACTAGGGGGGACAGATACGCAGTATTTT. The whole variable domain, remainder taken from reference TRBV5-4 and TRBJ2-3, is ETGVTQSPTHLIKTRGQQVTLRCSSQSGHNTVSWYQQALGQGPQFIFQYYREEENGRGNFPPRFSGLQFPNYSSELNVNALELDDSALYLCASSFSLGGTDTQYFGPGTRLTVL.

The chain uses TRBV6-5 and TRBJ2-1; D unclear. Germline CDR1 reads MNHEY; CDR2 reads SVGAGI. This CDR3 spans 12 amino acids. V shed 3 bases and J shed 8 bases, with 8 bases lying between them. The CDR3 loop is CASSYGPYEQFF. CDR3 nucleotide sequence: TGTGCCAGCAGTTATGGGCCCTATGAGCAGTTCTTC.

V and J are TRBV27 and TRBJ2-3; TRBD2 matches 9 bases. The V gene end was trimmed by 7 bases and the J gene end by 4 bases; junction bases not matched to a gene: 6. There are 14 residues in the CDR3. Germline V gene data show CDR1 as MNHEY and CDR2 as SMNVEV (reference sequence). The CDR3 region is CASTVSGSADTQYF. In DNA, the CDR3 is TGTGCCAGCACCGTTAGCGGGAGCGCAGATACGCAGTATTTT.

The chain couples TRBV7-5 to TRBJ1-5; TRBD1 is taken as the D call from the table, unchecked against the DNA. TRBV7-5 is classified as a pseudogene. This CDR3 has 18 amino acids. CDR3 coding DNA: TGTGCCAGAAGCTCTAGAAGAGACAGGGTGCTTAGCAATCAGCCCCAGCATTTT. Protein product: CARSSRRDRVLSNQPQHF.

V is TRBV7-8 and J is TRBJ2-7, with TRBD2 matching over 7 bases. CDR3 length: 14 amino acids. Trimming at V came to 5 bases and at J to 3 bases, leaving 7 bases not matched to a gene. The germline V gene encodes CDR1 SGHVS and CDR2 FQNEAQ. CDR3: CASSGLVPGYEQYF. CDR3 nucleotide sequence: TGTGCCAGCAGCGGACTAGTCCCCGGCTACGAGCAGTACTTC. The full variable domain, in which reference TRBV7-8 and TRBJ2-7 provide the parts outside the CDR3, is GAGVSQSPRYKVAKRGQDVALRCDPISGHVSLFWYQQALGQGPEFLTYFQNEAQLDKSGLPSDRFFAERPEGSVSTLKIQRTQQEDSAVYLCASSGLVPGYEQYFGPGTRLTVT.

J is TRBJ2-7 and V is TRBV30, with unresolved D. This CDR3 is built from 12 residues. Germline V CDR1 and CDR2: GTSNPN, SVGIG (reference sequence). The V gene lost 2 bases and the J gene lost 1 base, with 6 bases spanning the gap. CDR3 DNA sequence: TGTGCCTGGAGTCGAGTTTCCTACGAGCAGTACTTC. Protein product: CAWSRVSYEQYF.

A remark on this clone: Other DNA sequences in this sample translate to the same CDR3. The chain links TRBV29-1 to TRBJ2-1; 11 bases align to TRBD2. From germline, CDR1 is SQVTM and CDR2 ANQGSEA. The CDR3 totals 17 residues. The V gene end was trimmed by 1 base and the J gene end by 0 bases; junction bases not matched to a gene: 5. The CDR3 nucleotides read TGCAGCGTTGAAGGTCTAGCGGGGGGACGCTCCTACAATGAGCAGTTCTTC. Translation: CSVEGLAGGRSYNEQFF.

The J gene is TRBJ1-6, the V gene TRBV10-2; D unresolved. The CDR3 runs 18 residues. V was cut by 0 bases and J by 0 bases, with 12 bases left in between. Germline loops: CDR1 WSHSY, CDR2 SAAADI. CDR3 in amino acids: CASSESSSLGSYNSPLHF. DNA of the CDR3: TGCGCCAGCAGTGAGTCGAGTAGTTTGGGCTCCTATAATTCACCCCTCCACTTT.

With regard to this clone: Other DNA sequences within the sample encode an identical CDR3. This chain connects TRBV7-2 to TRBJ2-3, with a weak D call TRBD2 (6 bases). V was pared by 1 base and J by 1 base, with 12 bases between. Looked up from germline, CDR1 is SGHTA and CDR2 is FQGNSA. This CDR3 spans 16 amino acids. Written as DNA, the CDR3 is TGTGCCAGCAGCTTAGTCGGGAGAGGGGGCACAGATACGCAGTATTTT. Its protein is CASSLVGRGGTDTQYF.

The CDR3 here is CSVQWVTVNEQFF. CDR3 DNA: TGCAGCGTCCAGTGGGTGACAGTAAATGAGCAGTTCTTC. V is TRBV29-1 and J is TRBJ2-1; weak D call: TRBD1 (5 bases). The CDR3 totals 13 residues. Germline V lookup: CDR1 SQVTM, CDR2 ANQGSEA. Deletions cut 6 bases from V and 7 bases from J, with 16 bases between.

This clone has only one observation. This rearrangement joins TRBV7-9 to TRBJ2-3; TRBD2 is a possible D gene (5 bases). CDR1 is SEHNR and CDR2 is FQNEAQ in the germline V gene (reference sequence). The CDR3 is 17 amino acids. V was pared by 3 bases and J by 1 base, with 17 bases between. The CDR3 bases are TGTGCCAGCAGCTTGCCGCACGGGGAAGCGGGCACAGATACGCAGTATTTT. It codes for CASSLPHGEAGTDTQYF.

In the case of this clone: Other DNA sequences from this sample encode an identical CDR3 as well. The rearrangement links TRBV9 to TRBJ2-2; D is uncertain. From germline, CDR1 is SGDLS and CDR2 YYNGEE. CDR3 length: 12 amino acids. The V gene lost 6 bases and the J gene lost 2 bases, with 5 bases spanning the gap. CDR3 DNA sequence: TGTGCCAGCACCTCAAACACCGGGGAGCTGTTTTTT. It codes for CASTSNTGELFF.

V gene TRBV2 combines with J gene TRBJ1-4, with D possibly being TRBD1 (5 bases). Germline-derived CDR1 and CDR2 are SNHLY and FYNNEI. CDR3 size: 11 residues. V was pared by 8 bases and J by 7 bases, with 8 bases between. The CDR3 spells CASVRGEKLFF. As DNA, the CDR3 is TGTGCCAGCGTGAGGGGTGAAAAACTGTTTTTT.

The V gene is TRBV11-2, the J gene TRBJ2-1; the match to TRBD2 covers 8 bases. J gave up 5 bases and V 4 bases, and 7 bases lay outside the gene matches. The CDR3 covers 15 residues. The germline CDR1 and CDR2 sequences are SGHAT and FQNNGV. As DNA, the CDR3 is TGTGCCAGCAGCTCCCGGACTAGCCTAAACAATGAGCAGTTCTTC. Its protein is CASSSRTSLNNEQFF.

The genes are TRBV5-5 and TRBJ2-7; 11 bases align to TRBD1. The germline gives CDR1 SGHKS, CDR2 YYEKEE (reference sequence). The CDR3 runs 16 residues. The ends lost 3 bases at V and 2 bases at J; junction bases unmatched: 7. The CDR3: CASSSNRDRGAYEQYF. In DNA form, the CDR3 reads TGTGCCAGCAGCTCAAACCGGGACAGGGGGGCCTACGAGCAGTACTTC. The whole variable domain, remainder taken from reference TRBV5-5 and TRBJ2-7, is DAGVTQSPTHLIKTRGQQVTLRCSPISGHKSVSWYQQVLGQGPQFIFQYYEKEERGRGNFPDRFSARQFPNYSSELNVNALLLGDSALYLCASSSNRDRGAYEQYFGPGTRLTVT.

CDR3 bases: TGTGCCAGCAGTCTAATCCAGGGGGTTTATGGCTACACCTTC. This sequence encodes CASSLIQGVYGYTF. V usage is TRBV6-5 and J usage is TRBJ1-2; 7 bases are a match to TRBD1. Germline lookup yields CDR1 MNHEY and CDR2 SVGAGI. This CDR3 comprises 14 residues. After removal of 5 bases from V and 5 bases from J, the junction contained 8 bases not matched to a gene.

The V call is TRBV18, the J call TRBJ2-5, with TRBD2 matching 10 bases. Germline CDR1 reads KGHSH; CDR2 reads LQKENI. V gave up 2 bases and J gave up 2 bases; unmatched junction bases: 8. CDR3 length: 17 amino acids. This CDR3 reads CASSPENGAGGQETQYF. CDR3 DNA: TGTGCCAGCTCACCAGAAAATGGAGCGGGAGGGCAAGAGACCCAGTACTTC.

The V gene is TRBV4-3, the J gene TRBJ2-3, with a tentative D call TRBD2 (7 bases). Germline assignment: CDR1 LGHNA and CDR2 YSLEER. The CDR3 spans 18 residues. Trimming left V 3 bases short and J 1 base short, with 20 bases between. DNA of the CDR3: TGCGCCAGCAGCCAGGGAGGGGGAATGACTGAAGGCACAGATACGCAGTATTTT. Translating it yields CASSQGGGMTEGTDTQYF.

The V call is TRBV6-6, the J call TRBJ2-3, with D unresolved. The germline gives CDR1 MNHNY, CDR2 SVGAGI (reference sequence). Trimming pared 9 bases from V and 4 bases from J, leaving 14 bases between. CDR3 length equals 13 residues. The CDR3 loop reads CASEELLADTQYF. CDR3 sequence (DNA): TGTGCCAGTGAGGAATTGCTGGCAGATACGCAGTATTTT.

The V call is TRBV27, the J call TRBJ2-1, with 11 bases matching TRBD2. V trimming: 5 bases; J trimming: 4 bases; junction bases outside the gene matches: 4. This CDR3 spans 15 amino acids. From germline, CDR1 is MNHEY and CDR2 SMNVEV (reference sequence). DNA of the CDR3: TGTGCCAGCAGTATCGGGACTAGCGGTTACAATGAGCAGTTCTTC. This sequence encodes CASSIGTSGYNEQFF.

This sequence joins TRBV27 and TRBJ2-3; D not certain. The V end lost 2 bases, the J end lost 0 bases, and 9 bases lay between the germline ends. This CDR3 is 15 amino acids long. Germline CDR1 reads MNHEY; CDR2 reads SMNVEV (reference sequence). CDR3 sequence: CASSLDGISTDTQYF. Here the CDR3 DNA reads TGTGCCAGCAGTTTAGACGGAATAAGCACAGATACGCAGTATTTT.

Here the CDR3 reads CASSPWTASYEQYF. CDR3 in DNA: TGCGCCAGCAGCCCCTGGACAGCATCCTACGAGCAGTACTTC. The chain links TRBV4-1 to TRBJ2-7; D may be TRBD1 (6 bases). The length of the CDR3 is 14 residues. Per the germline V gene, CDR1 is MGHRA and CDR2 is YSYEKL. V was trimmed by 4 bases and J by 1 base, leaving 11 bases between them.

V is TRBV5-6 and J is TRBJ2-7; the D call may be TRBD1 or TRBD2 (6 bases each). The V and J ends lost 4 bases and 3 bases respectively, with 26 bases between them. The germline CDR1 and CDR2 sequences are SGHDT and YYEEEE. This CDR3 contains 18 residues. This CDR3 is CASSPSSVPGAAFYEQYF. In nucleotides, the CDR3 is TGTGCCAGCAGCCCATCGTCCGTACCGGGGGCTGCGTTCTACGAGCAGTACTTC.

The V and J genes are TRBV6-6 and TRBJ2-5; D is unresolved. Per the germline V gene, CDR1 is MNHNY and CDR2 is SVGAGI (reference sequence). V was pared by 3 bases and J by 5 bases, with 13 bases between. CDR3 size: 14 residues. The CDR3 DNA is TGTGCCAGCAGTTATACGGTAGCCGGGGAGACCCAGTACTTC. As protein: CASSYTVAGETQYF.

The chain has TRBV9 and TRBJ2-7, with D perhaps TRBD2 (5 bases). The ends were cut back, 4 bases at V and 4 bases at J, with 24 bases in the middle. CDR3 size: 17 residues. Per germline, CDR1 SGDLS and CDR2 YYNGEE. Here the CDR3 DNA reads TGTGCCAGCAGCCCCAGTTCTGTAGGAGGCAAGGGATACGAGCAGTACTTC. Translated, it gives CASSPSSVGGKGYEQYF.

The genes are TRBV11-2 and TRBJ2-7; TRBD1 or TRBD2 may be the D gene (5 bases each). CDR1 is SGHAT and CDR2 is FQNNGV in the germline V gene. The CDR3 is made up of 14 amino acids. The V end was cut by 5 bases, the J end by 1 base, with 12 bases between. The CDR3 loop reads CASSSGHGSYEQYF. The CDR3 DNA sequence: TGTGCCAGCAGCAGCGGACACGGATCCTACGAGCAGTACTTC.

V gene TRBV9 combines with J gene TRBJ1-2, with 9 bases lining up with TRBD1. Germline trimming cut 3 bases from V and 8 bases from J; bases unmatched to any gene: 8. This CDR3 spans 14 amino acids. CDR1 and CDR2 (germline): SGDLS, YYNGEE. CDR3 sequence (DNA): TGTGCCAGCAGCGGACAACAGGGGGCAAGCGGCTACACCTTC. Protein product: CASSGQQGASGYTF. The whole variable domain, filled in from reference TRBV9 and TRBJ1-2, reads DSGVTQTPKHLITATGQRVTLRCSPRSGDLSVYWYQQSLDQGLQFLIQYYNGEERAKGNILERFSAQQFPDLHSELNLSSLELGDSALYFCASSGQQGASGYTFGSGTRLTVV.